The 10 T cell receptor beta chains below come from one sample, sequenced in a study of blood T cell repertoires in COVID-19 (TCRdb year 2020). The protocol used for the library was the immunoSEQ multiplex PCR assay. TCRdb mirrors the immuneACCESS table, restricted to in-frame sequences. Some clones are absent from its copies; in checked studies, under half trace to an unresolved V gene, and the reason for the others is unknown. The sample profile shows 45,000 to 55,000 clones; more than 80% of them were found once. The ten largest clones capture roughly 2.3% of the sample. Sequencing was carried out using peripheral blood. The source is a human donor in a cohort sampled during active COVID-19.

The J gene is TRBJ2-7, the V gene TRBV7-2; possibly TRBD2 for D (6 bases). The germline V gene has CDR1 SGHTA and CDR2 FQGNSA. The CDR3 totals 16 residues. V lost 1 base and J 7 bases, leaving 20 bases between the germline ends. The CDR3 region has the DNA TGTGCCAGCAGCTTAGGGAGGGGCCCCAGACTGGGGGAGCAGTACTTC. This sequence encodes CASSLGRGPRLGEQYF.

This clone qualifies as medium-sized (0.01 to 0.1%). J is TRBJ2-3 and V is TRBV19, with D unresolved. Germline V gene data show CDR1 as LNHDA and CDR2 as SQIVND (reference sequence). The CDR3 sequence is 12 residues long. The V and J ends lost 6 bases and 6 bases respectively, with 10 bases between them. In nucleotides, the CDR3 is TGTGCCAGTAGGCAGTCCGGGGATACGCAGTATTTT. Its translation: CASRQSGDTQYF. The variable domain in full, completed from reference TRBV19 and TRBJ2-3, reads DGGITQSPKYLFRKEGQNVTLSCEQNLNHDAMYWYRQDPGQGLRLIYYSQIVNDFQKGDIAEGYSVSREKKESFPLTVTSAQKNPTAFYLCASRQSGDTQYFGPGTRLTVL.

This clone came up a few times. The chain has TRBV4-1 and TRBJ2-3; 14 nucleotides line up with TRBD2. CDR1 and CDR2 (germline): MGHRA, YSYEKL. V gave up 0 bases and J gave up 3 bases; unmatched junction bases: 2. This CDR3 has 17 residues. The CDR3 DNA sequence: TGCGCCAGCAGCCAAGATGGGACTAGCGGGAGAACAGATACGCAGTATTTT. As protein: CASSQDGTSGRTDTQYF.

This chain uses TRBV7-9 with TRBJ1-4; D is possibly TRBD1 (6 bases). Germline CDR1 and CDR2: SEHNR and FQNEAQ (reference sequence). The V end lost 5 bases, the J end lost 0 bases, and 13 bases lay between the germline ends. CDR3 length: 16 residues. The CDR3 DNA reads TGTGCCAGCAGCCCAGGACAGCGTGCAACTAATGAAAAACTGTTTTTT. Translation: CASSPGQRATNEKLFF.

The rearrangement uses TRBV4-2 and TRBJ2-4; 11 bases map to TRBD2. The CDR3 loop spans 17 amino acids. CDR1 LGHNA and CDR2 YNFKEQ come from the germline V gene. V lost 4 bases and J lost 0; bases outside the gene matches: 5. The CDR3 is CASSPGTSGLAKNIQYF. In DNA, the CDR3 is TGTGCCAGCAGCCCTGGGACTAGCGGATTAGCCAAAAACATTCAGTACTTC.

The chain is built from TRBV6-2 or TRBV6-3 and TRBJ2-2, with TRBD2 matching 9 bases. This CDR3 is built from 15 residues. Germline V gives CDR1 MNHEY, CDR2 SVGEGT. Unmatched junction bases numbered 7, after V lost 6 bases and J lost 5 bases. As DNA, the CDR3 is TGTGCCAGCAGCCTAGCGGGGCCGAGGACCGGGGAGCTGTTTTTT. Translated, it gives CASSLAGPRTGELFF.

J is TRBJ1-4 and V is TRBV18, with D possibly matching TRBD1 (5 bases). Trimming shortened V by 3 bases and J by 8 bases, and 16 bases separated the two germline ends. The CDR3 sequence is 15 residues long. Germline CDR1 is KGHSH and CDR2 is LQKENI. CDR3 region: CASSPDQGFGEKLFF. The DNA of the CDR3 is TGTGCCAGCTCACCGGACCAGGGATTTGGAGAAAAACTGTTTTTT.

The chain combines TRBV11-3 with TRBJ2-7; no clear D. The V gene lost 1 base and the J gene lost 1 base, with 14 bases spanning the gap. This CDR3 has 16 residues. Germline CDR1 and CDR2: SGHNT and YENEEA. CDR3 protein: CASSLVQEPISYEQYF. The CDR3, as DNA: TGTGCCAGCAGCTTAGTTCAGGAACCAATTTCCTACGAGCAGTACTTC.

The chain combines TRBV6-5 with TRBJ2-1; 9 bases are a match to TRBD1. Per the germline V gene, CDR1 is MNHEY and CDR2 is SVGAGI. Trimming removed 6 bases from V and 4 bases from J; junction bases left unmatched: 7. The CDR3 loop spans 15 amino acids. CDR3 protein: CASSPGQGIYNEQFF. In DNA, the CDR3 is TGTGCCAGCAGCCCGGGACAGGGAATATACAATGAGCAGTTCTTC.

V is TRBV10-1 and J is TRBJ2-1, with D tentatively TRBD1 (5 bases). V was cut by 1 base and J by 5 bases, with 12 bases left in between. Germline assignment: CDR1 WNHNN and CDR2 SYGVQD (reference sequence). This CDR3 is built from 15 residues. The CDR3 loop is CASSEWQGLNNEQFF. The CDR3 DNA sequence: TGCGCCAGCAGTGAGTGGCAGGGCCTGAACAATGAGCAGTTCTTC.